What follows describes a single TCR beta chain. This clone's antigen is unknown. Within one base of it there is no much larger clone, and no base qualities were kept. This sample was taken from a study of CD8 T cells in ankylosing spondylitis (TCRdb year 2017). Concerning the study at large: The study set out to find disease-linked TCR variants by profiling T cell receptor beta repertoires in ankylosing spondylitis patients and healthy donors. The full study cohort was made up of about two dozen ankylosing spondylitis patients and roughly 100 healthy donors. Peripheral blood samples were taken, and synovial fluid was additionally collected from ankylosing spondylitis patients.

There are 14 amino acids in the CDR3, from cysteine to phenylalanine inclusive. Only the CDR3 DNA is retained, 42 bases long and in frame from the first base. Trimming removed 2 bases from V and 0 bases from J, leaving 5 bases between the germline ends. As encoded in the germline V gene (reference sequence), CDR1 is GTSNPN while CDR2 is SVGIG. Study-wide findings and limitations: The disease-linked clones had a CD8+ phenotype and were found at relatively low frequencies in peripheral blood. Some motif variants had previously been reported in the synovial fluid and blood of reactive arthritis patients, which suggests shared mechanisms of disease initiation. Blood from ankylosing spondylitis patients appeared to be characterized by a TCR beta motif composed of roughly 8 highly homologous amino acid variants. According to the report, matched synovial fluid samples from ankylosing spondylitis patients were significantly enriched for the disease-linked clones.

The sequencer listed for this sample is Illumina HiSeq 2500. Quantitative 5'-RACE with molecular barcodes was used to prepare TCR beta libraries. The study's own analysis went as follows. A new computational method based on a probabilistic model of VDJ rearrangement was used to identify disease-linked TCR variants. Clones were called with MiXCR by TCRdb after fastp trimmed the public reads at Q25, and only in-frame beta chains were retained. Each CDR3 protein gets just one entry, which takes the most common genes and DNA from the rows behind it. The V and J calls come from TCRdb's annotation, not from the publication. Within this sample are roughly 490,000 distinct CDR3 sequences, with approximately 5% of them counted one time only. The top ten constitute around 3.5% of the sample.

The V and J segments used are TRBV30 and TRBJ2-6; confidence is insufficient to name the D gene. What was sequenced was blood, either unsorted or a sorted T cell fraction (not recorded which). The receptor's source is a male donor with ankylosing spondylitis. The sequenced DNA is TGTGCCTGGAGTATCTACTCTGGGGCCAACGTCCTGACTTTC. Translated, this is CAWSIYSGANVLTF.